The clone carrying this TCR beta chain was observed once. Its antigen is not known. The data are from a study of T cell responses to AZD1222 COVID-19 vaccine. The overall study: Second doses that came at about 4 or about 12 weeks were put together.

Germline V CDR1 and CDR2: KGHDR, SFDVKD. J was trimmed by 3 bases and V by 0 bases; bases with no gene match: 3. The CDR3 covers 15 residues. Study findings and constraints: White British people made up most donors, females outnumbered males, and clonal diversity was possibly underestimated. Recipients of two AZD1222 doses showed rising Spike-specific TCR breadth and depth. Across spike, vaccine-associated CD4 TCRs were found, dominant at 160-218 and 743-854.

Only in-frame clones appear in the TCRdb table, and some are missing; sequencing was by immunoSEQ multiplex PCR. The top ten hold about 7% of the sample, which has about 37,000 clones, about 86% seen once. This receptor was obtained from an adult in good health. This rearrangement joins TRBV24-1 to TRBJ1-2; the match to TRBD1 covers 7 bases. The sample in question was peripheral blood, obtained on day 0 of AZD1222 vaccination. The DNA for the CDR3 is TGTGCCACCAGTGATTTGGAGGGGGCGTACTATGGCTACACCTTC. Translating gives CATSDLEGAYYGYTF.